The clone carrying this T cell receptor beta chain appeared once. Its antigen is undetermined. These data belong to a study of OX40 agonist ivuxolimab in advanced cancers. Whole-study context: Patients assigned to dose escalation were diagnosed with hepatocellular carcinoma, melanoma, renal cell or head and neck cancer. Partial responses were recorded for three patients, including one with hepatocellular carcinoma and two with cutaneous melanoma. Overall study findings and caveats: Clonal expansion in partial responders at 0.1-3.0 mg/kg ranked among the lowest.

Clones were read by immunoSEQ multiplex PCR, and TCRdb kept only the in-frame ones, dropping some. The table has about 30,000 clones, approximately 90% seen once. This CDR3 comprises 15 residues. Trimming shortened V by 0 bases and J by 3 bases, and 9 bases separated the two germline ends. CDR1 is SGHAT, CDR2 FQNNGV, per germline. Exclusion applied to patients with autoimmune disease history or systemic immunosuppression. This chain joins TRBV11-2 and TRBJ2-1; D unclear. This clonotype originated in an adult with an advanced solid tumor such as melanoma, head and neck, liver or kidney cancer. The specimen comprised CD4+ or CD8+ T cells sorted from blood, sampled in a trial of the OX40 agonist ivuxolimab. CDR3 coding DNA: TGTGCCAGCAGCTTAGATCTGAGAAACTACAATGAGCAGTTCTTC. This translates into CASSLDLRNYNEQFF.